Below are 32 T cell receptor beta chains sequenced from a single sample in a study of blood T cells in healthy people across ages. PCR was performed a second time for about 7 to 11 cycles using a sample-barcoded 5' primer and a J-beta primer mix. TCRdb passed the 5' RACE reads through MiXCR, listing each CDR3 protein once. This sample has roughly 800,000 distinct CDR3 sequences, with 53% found just once. Sequenced input: blood. The origin of the receptors is a man older than 75 in good health.

The chain combines TRBV28 with TRBJ2-1, with D perhaps TRBD2 (6 bases). The CDR3 is 14 amino acids. Between the trimmed V and J ends, which lost 6 bases and 7 bases, there was a span of 16 bases. CDR1 and CDR2 (germline): MDHEN, SYDVKM. CDR3 nucleotides: TGTGCCAGCAGAAGCAGGAGGGGTGGGAATGAGCAGTTCTTC. Translating gives CASRSRRGGNEQFF.

The chain links TRBV27 to TRBJ2-5; D gene ambiguous. CDR1 is MNHEY and CDR2 is SMNVEV in the germline V gene (reference sequence). The CDR3 totals 15 residues. Trimming left V 2 bases short and J 2 bases short, with 12 bases between. The CDR3 coding sequence is TGTGCCAGCAGTTTAACCGGCAGACGGCAAGAGACCCAGTACTTC. Amino acids: CASSLTGRRQETQYF.

This sequence joins TRBV11-2 and TRBJ2-7; TRBD2 might be the D (6 bases). This CDR3 is 16 amino acids long. Germline CDR1 reads SGHAT; CDR2 reads FQNNGV. V was pared by 2 bases and J by 2 bases, with 16 bases between. DNA for the CDR3: TGTGCCAGCAGCTTACCCCAGCGGGCTCGAGCCTACGAGCAGTACTTC. Its protein is CASSLPQRARAYEQYF.

The CDR3 spells CASSVWGSRETQYF. DNA for the CDR3: TGTGCCAGCAGTGTTTGGGGGAGTAGAGAGACCCAGTACTTC. The chain carries TRBV27 and TRBJ2-7; D possibly matches TRBD1 or TRBD2 (5 bases each). The end of the DNA fits TRBJ2-5 better, so the J call may be wrong. Germline CDR1 is MNHEY and CDR2 is SMNVEV (reference sequence). The length of the CDR3 is 14 residues.

This clonotype has just a few counts. The gene calls are TRBV10-3 and TRBJ2-3; unclear D gene. The germline V gene has CDR1 ENHRY and CDR2 SYGVKD. This CDR3 comprises 14 residues. Trimming removed 0 bases from V and 5 bases from J, with 9 bases in between. The CDR3 spells CAISESTVLDTQYF. CDR3 nucleotides: TGTGCCATCAGTGAGTCGACTGTGTTAGATACGCAGTATTTT.

V and J are TRBV5-1 and TRBJ2-3; D possibly uses TRBD1 or TRBD2 (5 bases each). The CDR3 totals 16 residues. Trimming removed 3 bases from V and 1 base from J, with 15 bases in between. CDR1 and CDR2 from the germline V gene are SGHRS and YFSETQ. The CDR3 reads CASSWNGVGGTDTQYF. In DNA, the CDR3 is TGCGCCAGCAGCTGGAACGGGGTGGGGGGCACAGATACGCAGTATTTT.

The sample holds a few counts of this clonotype. J is TRBJ2-5 and V is TRBV25-1, with 9 bases lining up with TRBD1. Looked up from germline, CDR1 is MGHDK and CDR2 is SYGVNS. V trimming: 9 bases; J trimming: 1 base; junction bases outside the gene matches: 6. This CDR3 spans 14 amino acids. CDR3 region: CASSGTGFQETQYF. CDR3 DNA: TGTGCCAGTTCGGGGACAGGGTTCCAAGAGACCCAGTACTTC.

This clonotype turned up a few times. V and J are TRBV5-1 and TRBJ2-5; D unresolved. The closer fit of TRBJ2-7 to the DNA end suggests the J call may be wrong. Looked up from germline, CDR1 is SGHRS and CDR2 is YFSETQ. This CDR3 comprises 13 residues. The CDR3 is CASSLDLTYEQYF. CDR3 DNA: TGCGCCAGCAGCTTGGACTTGACCTACGAGCAGTACTTC.

The chain couples TRBV20-1 to TRBJ2-7, with D hard to call. TRBJ2-5 matches the DNA end more closely, so the J call is doubtful. CDR1 is DFQATT, CDR2 SNEGSKA, per germline (reference sequence). The CDR3 runs to 14 residues. Here the CDR3 DNA reads TGCAGTGCTAGTCCCCCCTGGTTCCAAGAGACCCAGTACTTC. Translated, it gives CSASPPWFQETQYF.

This clonotype was recorded a few times. The DNA is left out, because the CDR3 cannot be placed on it with certainty; the CDR3 is given as TCRdb lists it. This chain uses TRBV12-3 or TRBV12-4 with TRBJ2-7; the listed D gene, TRBD1, was not tested against the DNA. The CDR3 extends over 14 residues, inclusive of both ends. CDR3 region: CASSFGAGAYEQYF.

The J gene is TRBJ1-1, the V gene TRBV28, with D hard to call. Trimming shortened V by 6 bases and J by 7 bases, and 9 bases separated the two germline ends. CDR1 and CDR2 (germline): MDHEN, SYDVKM. The CDR3 has 11 residues. The CDR3 reads CASSSFYEAFF. CDR3 sequence (DNA): TGTGCCAGCAGCTCCTTTTATGAAGCTTTCTTT.

The chain combines TRBV6-5 with TRBJ1-5, with D perhaps TRBD1 (5 bases). This CDR3 contains 14 residues. V was trimmed by 0 bases and J by 7 bases, leaving 10 bases between them. CDR1 MNHEY and CDR2 SVGAGI come from the germline V gene. CDR3 loop: CASSYSTWGQPQHF. For the CDR3, the DNA is TGTGCCAGCAGTTACTCGACGTGGGGCCAGCCCCAGCATTTT.

This chain connects TRBV19 to TRBJ2-2; 7 bases are a match to TRBD2. The germline V gene has CDR1 LNHDA and CDR2 SQIVND (reference sequence). V was clipped by 10 bases and J by 4 bases; unmatched bases: 12. This CDR3 has 15 amino acids. CDR3 sequence reads: CATPRGGLSTGELFF. The DNA for the CDR3 is TGTGCCACCCCACGGGGAGGGTTATCCACCGGGGAGCTGTTTTTT.

The chain employs TRBV20-1 and TRBJ2-1; 11 bases line up with TRBD2. Germline V CDR1 and CDR2: DFQATT, SNEGSKA (reference sequence). After removal of 0 bases from V and 3 bases from J, the junction contained 4 bases not matched to a gene. The CDR3 covers 16 residues. The CDR3 sequence: CSARDGTSGFYNEQFF. The CDR3 coding sequence is TGCAGTGCTAGAGACGGGACTAGCGGATTCTACAATGAGCAGTTCTTC.

The CDR3 DNA reads TGTGCCAGCAGCCCGCGGTTGGGGGACGGCTACGAGCAGTACTTC. It codes for CASSPRLGDGYEQYF. The V and J genes are TRBV3-1 and TRBJ2-4; D might be TRBD1 or TRBD2, each matching 5 bases. The tail of the sequence fits TRBJ2-7 better, so the J call may be wrong. CDR1 and CDR2 from the germline V gene are LGHDT and YNNKEL (reference sequence). The CDR3 extends over 15 amino acids.

The J gene is TRBJ2-7, the V gene TRBV7-9, with D possibly called TRBD1 or TRBD2 (5 bases each). V dropped 7 bases and J dropped 7 bases, with 14 bases sitting between them. The CDR3 consists of 12 residues. CDR1 and CDR2 from the germline V gene are SEHNR and FQNEAQ (reference sequence). The CDR3 sequence: CASKGRGHEQYF. The CDR3 bases are TGTGCCAGCAAGGGGAGAGGGCATGAGCAGTACTTC.

The rearrangement links TRBV4-1 to TRBJ2-5, with 14 bases lining up with TRBD2. The J call may be in error: the DNA end matches TRBJ2-1 better. The CDR3 is made up of 15 amino acids. The V gene's germline CDR1 is MGHRA and CDR2 YSYEKL. The CDR3 DNA reads TGCGCCAGCAGCCAGGGACTAGCGGGAGTGGAGACCCAGTTCTTC. Protein sequence: CASSQGLAGVETQFF.

This chain connects TRBV18 to TRBJ2-4; TRBD2 agrees at 13 bases. The J call may be wrong; the DNA end is better matched by TRBJ2-7. Germline values: CDR1 KGHSH, CDR2 LQKENI. The CDR3 runs 14 residues. This chain's CDR3 is CASSTGLAGYEQYF. For the CDR3, the DNA is TGTGCCAGCTCAACGGGACTAGCGGGATACGAGCAGTACTTC.

This rearrangement joins TRBV5-1 to TRBJ1-1; D remains unclear. Germline values: CDR1 SGHRS, CDR2 YFSETQ. V was trimmed by 2 bases and J by 1 base, leaving 18 bases between them. CDR3 length equals 17 residues. CDR3 amino acids: CASSLRSWRLENTEAFF. CDR3 nucleotide sequence: TGCGCCAGCAGCTTACGCAGCTGGAGACTCGAGAACACTGAAGCTTTCTTT.

The rearrangement links TRBV4-2 to TRBJ2-1; TRBD2 matches at 9 bases. Trimming at V came to 0 bases and at J to 9 bases, leaving 9 bases not matched to a gene. The length of the CDR3 is 16 residues. From germline, CDR1 is LGHNA and CDR2 YNFKEQ. CDR3 nucleotide sequence: TGTGCCAGCAGCCAAGATCTAGCGGGAAGTGTCGTTGAGCAGTTCTTC. It codes for CASSQDLAGSVVEQFF.

The sample holds a few counts of this clonotype. This chain links TRBV29-1 with TRBJ2-6; TRBD1 agrees at 10 bases. This CDR3 is 18 amino acids long. Germline trimming cut 1 base from V and 0 bases from J; bases unmatched to any gene: 6. Germline CDR1 reads SQVTM; CDR2 reads ANQGSEA. CDR3 residues: CSVEAGTGVRSGANVLTF. CDR3 DNA sequence: TGCAGCGTTGAAGCCGGGACAGGGGTCCGCTCTGGGGCCAACGTCCTGACTTTC.

The J gene is TRBJ1-2, the V gene TRBV7-9; 7 bases map to TRBD1. Germline V gene data show CDR1 as SEHNR and CDR2 as FQNEAQ (reference sequence). V dropped 5 bases and J dropped 4; count of bases not matched to a gene: 13. The CDR3 has 16 residues. CDR3 residues: CASSRLTGPRGYGYTF. DNA for the CDR3: TGTGCCAGCAGCCGGTTGACAGGGCCACGAGGCTATGGCTACACCTTC.

This clonotype was found a few times. The chain recombines TRBV6-1 with TRBJ2-6; D is possibly TRBD1 (6 bases). Germline V gene data show CDR1 as MNHNS and CDR2 as SASEGT. The V gene lost 7 bases and the J gene lost 4 bases, with 8 bases spanning the gap. This CDR3 comprises 13 residues. The CDR3 DNA reads TGTGCCAGCACAGGGGTCGGGGCCAACGTCCTGACTTTC. Translation: CASTGVGANVLTF.

The sample holds a few counts of this clonotype. The CDR3 DNA follows: TGTGCCAGCAGTGTTTTCGGGTACAATGAGCAGTTCTTC. Amino acids: CASSVFGYNEQFF. The V gene is TRBV6-1, the J gene TRBJ2-1; D is unresolved. Trimming removed 4 bases from V and 4 bases from J, with 8 bases in between. CDR3 size: 13 residues. Germline values: CDR1 MNHNS, CDR2 SASEGT.

The V gene is TRBV3-1, the J gene TRBJ2-1, with D perhaps matching TRBD2 (6 bases). The CDR3 is 14 amino acids. Germline CDR1 LGHDT, CDR2 YNNKEL (reference sequence). V was trimmed by 0 bases and J by 9 bases, leaving 12 bases between them. CDR3 DNA sequence: TGTGCCAGCAGCCAAGAGGCTAGCGACGCTGAGCAGTTCTTC. Protein sequence: CASSQEASDAEQFF.

J is TRBJ2-5 and V is TRBV20-1, with D tentatively TRBD2 (6 bases). The V and J ends lost 1 base and 5 bases respectively, with 11 bases between them. The CDR3 consists of 13 residues. Germline V gene data show CDR1 as DFQATT and CDR2 as SNEGSKA (reference sequence). This CDR3 reads CSARVEGRETQYF. The CDR3 nucleotides read TGCAGTGCTAGAGTGGAGGGGCGGGAGACCCAGTACTTC.

V and J are TRBV20-1 and TRBJ1-1; D remains unclear. V was pared by 0 bases and J by 8 bases, with 13 bases between. The CDR3 runs 13 residues. Germline lookup yields CDR1 DFQATT and CDR2 SNEGSKA (reference sequence). The CDR3 nucleotides read TGCAGTGCTAGAGAGCCGGCAGGACGGGAAGCTTTCTTT. It encodes CSAREPAGREAFF.

On this clonotype itself: The junction shows a germline mismatch at one end, possibly a read error. This chain links TRBV6-2 or TRBV6-3 with TRBJ2-1; D is possibly TRBD1 (5 bases). CDR3 length equals 13 residues. In germline, CDR1 is MNHEY, CDR2 SVGEGT. In nucleotides, the CDR3 is TGTGCCAGCAGTGACTCCAGGGACAATGAGCAGTTCTTC. Its protein product is CASSDSRDNEQFF.

This clonotype came up a few times. The rearrangement uses TRBV13 and TRBJ2-1, with 15 positions matching TRBD2. Trimming at V came to 5 bases and at J to 4 bases, leaving 15 bases not matched to a gene. CDR1 and CDR2 (germline): PRHDT, FYEKMQ (reference sequence). The length of the CDR3 is 20 residues. CDR3 nucleotide sequence: TGTGCCAGCAGCATATTGACCCCCGGACTAGCGGGAGGGCAGTACAATGAGCAGTTCTTC. Amino acid sequence: CASSILTPGLAGGQYNEQFF.

This sequence joins TRBV6-5 and TRBJ1-1, with D perhaps matching TRBD1 (6 bases). Germline CDR1 reads MNHEY; CDR2 reads SVGAGI. V dropped 6 bases and J dropped 2 bases, with 13 bases sitting between them. The CDR3 sequence is 14 residues long. CDR3 amino acids: CASRREGGNTEAFF. The CDR3 DNA reads as TGTGCCAGCAGGAGAGAGGGGGGCAACACTGAAGCTTTCTTT.

The table lists this clonotype with a count of one. The rearrangement links TRBV12-3 or TRBV12-4 to TRBJ1-5; D not certain. CDR3 length: 14 residues. The V and J ends lost 8 bases and 0 bases respectively, with 11 bases between them. The CDR3 coding sequence is TGTGCCAGCTCGGCCGATTATAGCAATCAGCCCCAGCATTTT. This translates into CASSADYSNQPQHF.

The V call is TRBV3-1, the J call TRBJ1-2; tentative D call: TRBD1 (6 bases). CDR3 length equals 13 residues. Between the trimmed V and J ends, which lost 6 bases and 8 bases, there was a span of 16 bases. CDR1 LGHDT and CDR2 YNNKEL come from the germline V gene (reference sequence). The CDR3 DNA follows: TGTGCCAGCAGACTCGACAGGAGTTTGGGCTACACCTTC. Amino acid sequence: CASRLDRSLGYTF.